This T cell receptor (beta chain) was captured in a study of cytomegalovirus exposure and HLA in healthy donors. Overall study: Inside one of the first data releases sat around 86 million unique TCRs taken from HLA-typed donors.

With respect to this clone: What it binds is unknown.

Study-level points and caveats: A later analysis found common viral pathogens apparently linked to several of the most significant clusters. Per a later analysis, HLA-associated TCR beta chains showed more clonal expansion than other, equally common TCR beta chains. According to a later analysis, donors in an Asian-associated ancestry cluster reportedly had fewer N-insertions than the roughly 670-donor mean.

The PCR contained 60 Vbeta and 13 Jbeta primers. This table comes from immunoSEQ multiplex PCR, and its TCRdb copy is limited to in-frame clones, with some not included. The data contain over 100,000 clones, 75% to 90% of them singletons. Germline lookup yields CDR1 SGHTA and CDR2 FQGNSA. The CDR3 is 16 amino acids. The V and J ends lost 1 base and 0 bases, in that order; junction bases with no gene match: 5. This sequence was found in a man younger than 45 in good health and CMV-seronegative. The sample taken for sequencing was PBMCs. This chain joins TRBV7-2 and TRBJ2-7; 8 nucleotides line up with TRBD2. DNA for the CDR3: TGTGCCAGCAGCTTAGTGGGGCGGGGGGCCTCCTACGAGCAGTACTTC. The encoded protein is CASSLVGRGASYEQYF.